The source of this T cell receptor beta chain is a study of T cell responses to AZD1222 COVID-19 vaccine. Germline-derived CDR1 and CDR2 are SGHTA and FQGNSA. Trimming removed 1 base from V and 4 bases from J; junction bases left unmatched: 12. This CDR3 comprises 18 residues. Clones were read by immunoSEQ multiplex PCR, and TCRdb kept only the in-frame ones, dropping some. The repertoire includes about 74,000 clones, more than 85% of them detected once, and about 8% sits in the top ten. The rearrangement links TRBV7-2 to TRBJ2-2; 7 nucleotides align to TRBD2. The clonotype comes from an adult who received the AZD1222 COVID-19 vaccine. The material sequenced was peripheral blood, taken 28 days after the second AZD1222 dose. The CDR3 coding sequence is TGTGCCAGCAGCTTAGTGGGGTTGGGCGGGAGACCCACCGGGGAGCTGTTTTTT. Residues: CASSLVGLGGRPTGELFF.